This TCR beta chain was profiled in a study of technical replicates of blood from a handful of donors (dated by TCRdb to the late 2010s). A note on this clone: This receptor's antigen is unknown. Within one base of it there is no much larger clone, and no base qualities were kept.

The library was prepared using the immunoSEQ multiplex PCR assay. Not all clones reach the TCRdb copy of this immuneACCESS table, which keeps in-frame sequences only. Checked studies attribute under half of the gap to unresolved V genes and leave the rest unexplained. The sample records 15,000 to 20,000 clones, around nine tenths of which are singletons. 10% to 15% of the sample rests with the top ten. Including the terminal cysteine and phenylalanine, the CDR3 comprises 15 residues. The CDR3 DNA has 45 bases and is translated from base 1. The V and J ends are trimmed by 4 bases and 0 bases, leaving 10 bases between them. Taken from the germline V gene (reference sequence), the CDR1 and CDR2 loops are MNHEY and SMNVEV.

The chain joins TRBV27 to TRBJ2-4; confidence is insufficient to name the D gene. The material sequenced was PBMCs. The sequence was obtained from a human donor in good health. The DNA is as follows: TGTGCCAGCAGTTCGGGTTACCTAGCCAAAAACATTCAGTACTTC. Translation gives CASSSGYLAKNIQYF.